The 30 T cell receptor beta chains below all came from one sample that was sequenced in a study. Using its own MiXCR run on the 5' RACE reads, TCRdb lists one record per CDR3 protein. Found here are about 62,000 distinct CDR3 sequences, around 30% of them singletons; the top ten hold around 2.5%. Sequenced input: tumor-infiltrating naive CD4+ T cells sorted from the breast tumor. Subset defined: naive CD4+ T cells, CD4+CD45RA+CD25-. These receptors were taken from a female donor with breast cancer.

The J gene is TRBJ1-4, the V gene TRBV12-5, with D possibly matching TRBD1 (6 bases). The CDR3 sequence is 15 residues long. CDR1 is LGHNT and CDR2 is FRNRAP in the germline V gene. The CDR3 spells CASRPSGVGGEKLFF. CDR3 nucleotide sequence: TGTGCCAGCAGACCCTCAGGGGTCGGGGGTGAAAAACTGTTTTTT.

This clonotype was seen more than once but under ten times. This chain joins TRBV12-3 or TRBV12-4 and TRBJ2-5; D not certain. The CDR3 covers 13 residues. V lost 3 bases and J 0 bases, leaving 5 bases between the germline ends. The CDR3 DNA is TGTGCCAGCAGTTTTGATTACCAAGAGACCCAGTACTTC. Translated, it gives CASSFDYQETQYF.

This clonotype has only a few counts. This chain joins TRBV19 and TRBJ2-1; TRBD2 matches 8 bases. CDR1 is LNHDA and CDR2 is SQIVND in the germline V gene (reference sequence). The J segment lost 7 bases and the V segment lost 5 bases, leaving 7 bases of the junction unmatched. The CDR3 spans 14 residues. CDR3 sequence: CASSPGTRRNEQFF. CDR3 sequence (DNA): TGTGCCAGTAGTCCCGGGACTAGACGGAATGAGCAGTTCTTC.

This clonotype was observed a handful of times. The J gene is TRBJ1-2, the V gene TRBV28; no definite D call. The CDR3 runs 11 residues. V gave up 6 bases and J gave up 1 base, with 3 bases separating them. CDR1 is MDHEN, CDR2 SYDVKM, per germline. The CDR3 region is CASSYNYGYTF. The DNA for the CDR3 is TGTGCCAGCAGCTATAACTATGGCTACACCTTC.

The chain is built from TRBV7-2 and TRBJ2-2; D is possibly TRBD1 (6 bases). Deletions cut 2 bases from V and 6 bases from J, with 16 bases between. From germline, CDR1 is SGHTA and CDR2 FQGNSA. The CDR3 has 16 residues. The CDR3 coding sequence is TGTGCCAGCAGCTTAAGAGCCAACACAGGGCCCGGGGAGCTGTTTTTT. Its protein product is CASSLRANTGPGELFF.

This clonotype was counted between two and nine times. This rearrangement joins TRBV7-6 to TRBJ2-1; D may be TRBD2 (7 bases). Germline V lookup: CDR1 SGHVS, CDR2 FNYEAQ. This CDR3 spans 14 amino acids. Trimming stripped 2 bases from V and 7 bases from J, with 12 bases between. CDR3 in DNA: TGTGCCAGCAGCTTATTTGGGGGGGCAAATGAGCAGTTCTTC. Encoded protein: CASSLFGGANEQFF.

This clonotype is termed medium-sized (0.01 to 0.1%). The chain is built from TRBV14 and TRBJ1-2; D uncertain. Germline loops: CDR1 SGHDN, CDR2 FVKESK. The V and J ends lost 2 bases and 8 bases respectively, with 12 bases between them. The CDR3 contains 13 residues. The CDR3 region is CASSQSLARGYTF. Here the CDR3 DNA reads TGTGCCAGCAGCCAATCCCTGGCGCGGGGCTACACCTTC.

Regarding this clonotype: This may be a read error: a much more frequent sequence differs by one nucleotide. This rearrangement joins TRBV4-1 to TRBJ1-5; D is ambiguous. Germline CDR1 reads MGHRA; CDR2 reads YSYEKL. This CDR3 has 15 residues. As DNA, the CDR3 is TGCGCCGGCAGCCAATCCATGAGGGTAGGGCAGCCCCAGCATTTT. The encoded protein is CAGSQSMRVGQPQHF.

CDR3 loop: CASSPGLGGTGELFF. In DNA, the CDR3 is TGTGCCAGCAGCCCCGGGTTAGGGGGCACCGGGGAGCTGTTTTTT. This chain joins TRBV7-2 and TRBJ2-2; weak D call: TRBD1 (6 bases). Trimming took 5 bases from V and 4 from J, leaving 14 bases between them. Germline V gene sequence: CDR1 SGHTA, CDR2 FQGNSA. This CDR3 has 15 amino acids.

The V and J genes are TRBV7-2 and TRBJ2-2; D remains ambiguous. Germline-derived CDR1 and CDR2 are SGHTA and FQGNSA. The CDR3 runs to 16 residues. V was trimmed by 0 bases and J by 4 bases, leaving 12 bases between them. The CDR3 loop reads CASSLARKGSTGELFF. As DNA, the CDR3 is TGTGCCAGCAGCTTAGCGCGGAAAGGTTCCACCGGGGAGCTGTTTTTT.

In its sample, this clonotype was seen many times. The CDR3 loop is CASSQFYTTNTGELFF. The CDR3 DNA reads as TGCGCCAGCAGCCAGTTCTACACTACGAACACCGGGGAGCTGTTTTTT. This sequence joins TRBV4-1 and TRBJ2-2; no clear D gene. The CDR3 is made up of 16 amino acids. CDR1 and CDR2 from the germline V gene are MGHRA and YSYEKL. Trimming removed 3 bases at V and 0 bases at J, with 11 bases between.

The V call is TRBV9, the J call TRBJ2-5; 11 bases are a match to TRBD2. The ends lost 2 bases at V and 6 bases at J; junction bases unmatched: 9. This CDR3 is 16 amino acids long. Germline values: CDR1 SGDLS, CDR2 YYNGEE. The CDR3 spells CASSVNSGGAFKTQYF. CDR3 in DNA: TGTGCCAGCAGCGTTAATAGCGGGGGGGCTTTTAAGACCCAGTACTTC.

This clonotype was observed a handful of times. The chain carries TRBV29-1 and TRBJ1-5; no clear D gene. Trimming pared 4 bases from V and 1 base from J, leaving 8 bases between. CDR1 and CDR2 (germline): SQVTM, ANQGSEA. CDR3 length equals 13 residues. The CDR3 bases are TGCAGCGTTGGGGGTGGGAGCAATCAGCCCCAGCATTTT. Translating gives CSVGGGSNQPQHF.

Points on this clonotype: At one end the junction does not follow the germline gene, possibly because of a read error. This chain joins TRBV4-3 and TRBJ2-1; 11 bases align to TRBD2. Germline lookup yields CDR1 LGHNA and CDR2 YSLEER. This CDR3 comprises 16 residues. CDR3 residues: CASSGVAGGPLNEQSF. CDR3 coding DNA: TGCGCCAGCAGCGGGGTAGCGGGAGGGCCACTGAATGAGCAGTCCTTC.

The sample holds a few counts of this clonotype. This sequence joins TRBV5-1 and TRBJ2-2; TRBD2 might be the D (6 bases). Germline CDR1 SGHRS, CDR2 YFSETQ. V shed 6 bases and J shed 1 base, with 16 bases lying between them. CDR3 length: 16 residues. The CDR3 DNA is TGCGCCAGCAAAGTAGGTGCCGGGGGGAACACCGGGGAGCTGTTTTTT. Its protein product is CASKVGAGGNTGELFF.

This clonotype was counted ten times or more. The J gene is TRBJ2-1, the V gene TRBV20-1; D is unclear. The CDR3 length is 13 residues. The ends were cut back, 1 base at V and 9 bases at J, with 13 bases in the middle. Germline CDR1 reads DFQATT; CDR2 reads SNEGSKA (reference sequence). The CDR3 bases are TGCAGTGCTAGAGCGACAAAACTGACTGAGCAGTTCTTC. This encodes CSARATKLTEQFF.

This clonotype was seen at least ten times. The chain is built from TRBV10-1 and TRBJ2-7, with D perhaps assigned TRBD1 or TRBD2 (5 bases each). Trimming cost V 0 bases and J 5 bases, with 20 bases left between them. The CDR3 has 17 residues. Germline CDR1 reads WNHNN; CDR2 reads SYGVQD (reference sequence). Here the CDR3 DNA reads TGCGCCAGCAGTGAGTCCTTGGGGGAACGGTTCAGGAACGAGCAGTACTTC. Its protein product is CASSESLGERFRNEQYF.

The rearrangement uses TRBV4-2 and TRBJ2-1; a weak D match, TRBD2 (6 bases). From germline, CDR1 is LGHNA and CDR2 YNFKEQ. This CDR3 is built from 18 residues. V was trimmed by 0 bases and J by 6 bases, leaving 21 bases between them. The CDR3 DNA reads TGTGCCAGCAGCCAAGACCCCCGCATATGGAGGGTGAGCAATGAGCAGTTCTTC. It yields the protein CASSQDPRIWRVSNEQFF.

This chain uses TRBV20-1 with TRBJ1-2; D not resolved. Looked up from germline, CDR1 is DFQATT and CDR2 is SNEGSKA (reference sequence). Between the trimmed V and J ends, which lost 2 bases and 2 bases, there was a span of 9 bases. This CDR3 has 13 amino acids. The CDR3 nucleotides are TGCAGTGCTAGATGGCCGGGGAACTATGGCTACACCTTC. As protein: CSARWPGNYGYTF.

The V gene is TRBV5-1, the J gene TRBJ2-7; 10 bases fit TRBD2. Unmatched junction bases numbered 10, after V lost 0 bases and J lost 4 bases. The germline CDR1 and CDR2 sequences are SGHRS and YFSETQ. This CDR3 region has 17 residues. In DNA, the CDR3 is TGCGCCAGCAGCTTGGCCGTTTCGACTAGCGGGCTTTACGAGCAGTACTTC. Protein sequence: CASSLAVSTSGLYEQYF.

V and J are TRBV4-2 and TRBJ2-7; possibly TRBD2 for D (6 bases). Germline CDR1 LGHNA, CDR2 YNFKEQ. This CDR3 has 16 residues. Trimming removed 0 bases from V and 0 bases from J, with 12 bases in between. CDR3 sequence reads: CASSQDAGSHSYEQYF. The CDR3 DNA sequence: TGTGCCAGCAGCCAAGATGCGGGGAGTCACTCCTACGAGCAGTACTTC.

This clonotype was found a few times. DNA of the CDR3: TGTGCCAGCACCCAGTGGGGGGGGTGGATCAATTCACCCCTCCACTTT. The encoded protein is CASTQWGGWINSPLHF. The chain carries TRBV6-5 and TRBJ1-6; tentative D call: TRBD1 (5 bases). Germline CDR1 is MNHEY and CDR2 is SVGAGI. With 7 bases removed from V and 7 bases from J, the gap between germline ends came to 20 bases. The CDR3 runs 16 residues.

This clonotype appeared a few times. The genes are TRBV6-2 or TRBV6-3 and TRBJ2-1; tentatively, D is TRBD2 (6 bases). Germline CDR1 and CDR2: MNHEY and SVGEGT. Trimming shortened V by 6 bases and J by 2 bases, and 11 bases separated the two germline ends. The CDR3 consists of 14 residues. CDR3 sequence reads: CASSTSFPYNEQFF. For the CDR3, the DNA is TGTGCCAGCAGCACTAGCTTCCCCTACAATGAGCAGTTCTTC.

This chain joins TRBV6-1 and TRBJ2-7, with D perhaps TRBD1 (5 bases). CDR3 size: 14 residues. Trimming took off 3 bases at V and 3 bases at J, with 12 bases between the two ends. Per germline, CDR1 MNHNS and CDR2 SASEGT. The CDR3: CASSEGFRGYEQYF. CDR3 in DNA: TGTGCCAGCAGTGAGGGGTTTAGGGGCTACGAGCAGTACTTC.

The chain joins TRBV9 to TRBJ2-3; 11 bases agree with TRBD2. V shed 3 bases, J shed 4 bases, and the junction held 4 bases outside the gene matches. This CDR3 region has 15 residues. Germline CDR1 and CDR2: SGDLS and YYNGEE. CDR3 sequence (DNA): TGTGCCAGCAGCGCAACTAGCGGGAGTCCAGATACGCAGTATTTT. It encodes CASSATSGSPDTQYF.

V gene TRBV7-2 combines with J gene TRBJ2-1, with D possibly being TRBD2 (6 bases). This CDR3 spans 13 amino acids. Trimming took 3 bases from V and 6 from J, leaving 9 bases between them. The germline gives CDR1 SGHTA, CDR2 FQGNSA. The CDR3 DNA sequence: TGTGCCAGCAGCTTGGGGGGAAGCAATGAGCAGTTCTTC. Protein: CASSLGGSNEQFF.

Worth noting for this clonotype: Being one base from a much bigger clone, this may be a read error. DNA for the CDR3: TGTGCCAGCAGTGAAATCGGTAGTGAGCAGTTCTTC. Its translation: CASSEIGSEQFF. The chain links TRBV6-1 to TRBJ2-1; D unclear. Trimming took 2 bases from V and 9 from J, leaving 8 bases between them. CDR1 is MNHNS, CDR2 SASEGT, per germline. The CDR3 sequence is 12 residues long.

Here the CDR3 DNA reads TGTGCCAGCAGCCCGCGGGGACAGGGCTACAATGAGCAGTTCTTC. It codes for CASSPRGQGYNEQFF. The chain combines TRBV12-3 or TRBV12-4 with TRBJ2-1; 9 bases agree with TRBD1. V lost 6 bases, J lost 3 bases, and 6 bases stayed unmatched. This CDR3 comprises 15 residues.

This clonotype was recorded many times. The V gene is TRBV20-1, the J gene TRBJ2-3; TRBD1 matches at 9 bases. Trimming cost V 4 bases and J 1 base; bases outside gene matches: 6. Germline V CDR1 and CDR2: DFQATT, SNEGSKA (reference sequence). The CDR3 has 15 amino acids. CDR3 protein: CSATPRDRGTDTQYF. The CDR3 DNA is TGCAGTGCTACCCCCCGGGACAGGGGCACAGATACGCAGTATTTT.

This clonotype occurred a few times. The CDR3 region is CASRVLTGNTEAFF. The CDR3 DNA reads TGTGCCAGCAGGGTTCTGACAGGGAACACTGAAGCTTTCTTT. J is TRBJ1-1 and V is TRBV2, with a possible D match to TRBD1 (6 bases). This CDR3 spans 14 amino acids. Germline loops: CDR1 SNHLY, CDR2 FYNNEI. V gave up 6 bases and J gave up 1 base, with 12 bases separating them. Together with reference TRBV2 and TRBJ1-1, the CDR3 gives the full variable domain: EPEVTQTPSHQVTQMGQEVILRCVPISNHLYFYWYRQILGQKVEFLVSFYNNEISEKSEIFDDQFSVERPDGSNFTLKIRSTKLEDSAMYFCASRVLTGNTEAFFGQGTRLTVV.